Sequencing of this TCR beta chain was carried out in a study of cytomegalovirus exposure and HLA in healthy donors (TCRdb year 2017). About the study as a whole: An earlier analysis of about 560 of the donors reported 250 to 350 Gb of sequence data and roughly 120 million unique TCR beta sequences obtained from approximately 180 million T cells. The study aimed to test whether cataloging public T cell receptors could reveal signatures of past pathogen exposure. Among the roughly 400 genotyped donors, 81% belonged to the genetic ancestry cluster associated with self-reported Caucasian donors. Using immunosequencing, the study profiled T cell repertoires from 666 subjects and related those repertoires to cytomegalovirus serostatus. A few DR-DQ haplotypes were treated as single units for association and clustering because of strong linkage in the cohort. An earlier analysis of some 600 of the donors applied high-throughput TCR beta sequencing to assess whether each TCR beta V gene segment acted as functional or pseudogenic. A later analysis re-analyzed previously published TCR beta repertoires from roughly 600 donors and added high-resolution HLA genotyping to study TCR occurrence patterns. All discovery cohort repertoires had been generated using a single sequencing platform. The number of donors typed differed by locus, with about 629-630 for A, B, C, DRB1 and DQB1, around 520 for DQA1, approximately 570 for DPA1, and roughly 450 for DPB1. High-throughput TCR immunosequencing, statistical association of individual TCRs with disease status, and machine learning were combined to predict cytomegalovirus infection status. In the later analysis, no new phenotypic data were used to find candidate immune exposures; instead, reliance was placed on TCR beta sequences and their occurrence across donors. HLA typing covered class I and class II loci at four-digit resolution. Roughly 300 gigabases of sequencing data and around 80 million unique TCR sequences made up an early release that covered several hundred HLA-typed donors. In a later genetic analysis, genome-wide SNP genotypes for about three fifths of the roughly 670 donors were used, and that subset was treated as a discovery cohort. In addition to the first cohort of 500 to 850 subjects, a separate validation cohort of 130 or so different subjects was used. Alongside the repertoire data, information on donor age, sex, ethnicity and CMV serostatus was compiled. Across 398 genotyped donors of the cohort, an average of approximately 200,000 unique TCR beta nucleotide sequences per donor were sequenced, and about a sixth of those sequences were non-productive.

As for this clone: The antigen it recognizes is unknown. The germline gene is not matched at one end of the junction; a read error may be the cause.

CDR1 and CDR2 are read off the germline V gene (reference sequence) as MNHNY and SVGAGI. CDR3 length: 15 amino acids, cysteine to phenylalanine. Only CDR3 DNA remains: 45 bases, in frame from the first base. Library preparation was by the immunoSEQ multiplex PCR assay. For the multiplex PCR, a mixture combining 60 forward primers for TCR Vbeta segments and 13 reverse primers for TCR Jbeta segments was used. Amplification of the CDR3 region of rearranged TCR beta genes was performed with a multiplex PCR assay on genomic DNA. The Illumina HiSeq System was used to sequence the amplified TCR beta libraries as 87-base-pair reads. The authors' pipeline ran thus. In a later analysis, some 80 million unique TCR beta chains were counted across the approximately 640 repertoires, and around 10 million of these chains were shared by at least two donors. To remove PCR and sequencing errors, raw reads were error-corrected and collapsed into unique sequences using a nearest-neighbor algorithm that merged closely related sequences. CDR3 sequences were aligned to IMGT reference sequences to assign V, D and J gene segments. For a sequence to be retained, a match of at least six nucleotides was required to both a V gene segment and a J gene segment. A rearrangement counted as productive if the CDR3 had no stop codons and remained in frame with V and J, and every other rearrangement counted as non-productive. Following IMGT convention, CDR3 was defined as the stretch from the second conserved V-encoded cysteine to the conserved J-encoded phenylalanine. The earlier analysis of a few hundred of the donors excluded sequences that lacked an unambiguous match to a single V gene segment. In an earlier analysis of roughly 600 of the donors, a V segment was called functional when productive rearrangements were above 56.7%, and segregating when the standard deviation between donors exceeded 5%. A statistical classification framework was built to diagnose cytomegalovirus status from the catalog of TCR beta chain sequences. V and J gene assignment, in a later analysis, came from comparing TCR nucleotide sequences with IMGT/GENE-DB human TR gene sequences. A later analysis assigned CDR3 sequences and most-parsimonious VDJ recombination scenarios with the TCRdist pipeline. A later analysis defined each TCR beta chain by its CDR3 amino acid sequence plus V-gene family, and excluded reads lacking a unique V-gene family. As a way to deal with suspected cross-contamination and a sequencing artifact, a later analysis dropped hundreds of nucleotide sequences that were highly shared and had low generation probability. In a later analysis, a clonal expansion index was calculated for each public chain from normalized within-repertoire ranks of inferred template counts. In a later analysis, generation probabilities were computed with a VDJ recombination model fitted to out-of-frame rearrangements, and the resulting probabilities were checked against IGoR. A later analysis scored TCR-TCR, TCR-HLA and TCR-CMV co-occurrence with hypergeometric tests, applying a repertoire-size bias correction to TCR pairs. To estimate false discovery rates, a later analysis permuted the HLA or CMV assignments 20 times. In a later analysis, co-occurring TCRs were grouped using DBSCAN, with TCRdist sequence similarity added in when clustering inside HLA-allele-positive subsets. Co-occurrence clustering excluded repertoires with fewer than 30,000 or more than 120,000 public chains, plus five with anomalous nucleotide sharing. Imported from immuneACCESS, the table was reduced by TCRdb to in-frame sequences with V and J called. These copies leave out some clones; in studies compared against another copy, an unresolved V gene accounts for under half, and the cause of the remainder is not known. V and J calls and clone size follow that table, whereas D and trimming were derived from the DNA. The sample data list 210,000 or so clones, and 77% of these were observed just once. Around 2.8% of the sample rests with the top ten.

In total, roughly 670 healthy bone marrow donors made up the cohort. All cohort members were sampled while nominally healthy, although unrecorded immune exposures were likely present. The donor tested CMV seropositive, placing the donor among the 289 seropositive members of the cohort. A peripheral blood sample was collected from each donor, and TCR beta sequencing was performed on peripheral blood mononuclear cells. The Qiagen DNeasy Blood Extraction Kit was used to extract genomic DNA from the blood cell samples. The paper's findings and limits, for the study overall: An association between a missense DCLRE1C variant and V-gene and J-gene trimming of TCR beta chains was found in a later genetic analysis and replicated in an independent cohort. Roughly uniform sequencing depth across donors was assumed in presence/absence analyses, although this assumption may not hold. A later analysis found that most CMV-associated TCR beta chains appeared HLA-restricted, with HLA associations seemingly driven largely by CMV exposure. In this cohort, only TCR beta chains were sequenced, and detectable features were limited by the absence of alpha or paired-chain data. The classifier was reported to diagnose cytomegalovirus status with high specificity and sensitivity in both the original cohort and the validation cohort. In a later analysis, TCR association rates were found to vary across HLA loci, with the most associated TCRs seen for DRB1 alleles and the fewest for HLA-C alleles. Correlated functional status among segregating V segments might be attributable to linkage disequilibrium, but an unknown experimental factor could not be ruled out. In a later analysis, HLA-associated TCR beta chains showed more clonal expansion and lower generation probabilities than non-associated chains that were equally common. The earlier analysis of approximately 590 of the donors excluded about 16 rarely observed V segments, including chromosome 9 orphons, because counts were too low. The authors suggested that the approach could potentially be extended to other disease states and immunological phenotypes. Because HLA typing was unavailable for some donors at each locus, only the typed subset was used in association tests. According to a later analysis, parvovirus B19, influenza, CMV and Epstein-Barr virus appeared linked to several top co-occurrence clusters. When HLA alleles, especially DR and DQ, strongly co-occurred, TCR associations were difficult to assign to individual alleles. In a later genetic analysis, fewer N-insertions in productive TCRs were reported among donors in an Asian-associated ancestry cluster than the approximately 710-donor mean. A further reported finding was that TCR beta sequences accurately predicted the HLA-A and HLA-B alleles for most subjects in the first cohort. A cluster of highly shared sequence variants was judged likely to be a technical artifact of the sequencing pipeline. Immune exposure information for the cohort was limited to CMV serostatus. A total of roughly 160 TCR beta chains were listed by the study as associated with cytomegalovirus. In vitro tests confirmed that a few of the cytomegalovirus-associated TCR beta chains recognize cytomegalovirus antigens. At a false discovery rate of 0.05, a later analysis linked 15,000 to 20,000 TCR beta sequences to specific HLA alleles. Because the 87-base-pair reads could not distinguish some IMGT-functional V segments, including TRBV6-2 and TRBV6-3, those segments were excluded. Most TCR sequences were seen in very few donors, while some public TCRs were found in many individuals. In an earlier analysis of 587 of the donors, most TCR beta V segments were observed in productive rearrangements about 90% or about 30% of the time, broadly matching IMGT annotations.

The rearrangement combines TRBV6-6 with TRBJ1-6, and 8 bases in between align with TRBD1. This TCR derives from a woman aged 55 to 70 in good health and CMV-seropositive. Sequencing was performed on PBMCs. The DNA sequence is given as TGTGCCAGCAGTTACATCCAGGGGGCGGGTTCACCCCCCCACTTT. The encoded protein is CASSYIQGAGSPPHF.